This TCR beta chain was retrieved from a study of response to subunit inactivated influenza vaccine. TCRdb recomputed calls from the RT-PCR reads with MiXCR, one row per CDR3 protein. The sample lists more than 450,000 distinct CDR3 sequences, roughly 12% occurring once. CDR3 length: 14 residues. The ends were cut back, 6 bases at V and 0 bases at J, with 10 bases in the middle. The germline V gene encodes CDR1 SNHLY and CDR2 FYNNEI. This sample was shared with a second study, whose subject was T cells expressing NK-cell markers. That study adds: The cDNA for TCR beta came from 5'RACE template switching with UMIs. Among several donors, these clonotypes also ranked first in the CD3+CD56-NKG2C+ fraction.

The material was PBMCs from blood, obtained on the day of vaccination. This receptor was taken from a man over 45 who received an inactivated influenza vaccine. This sequence joins TRBV2 and TRBJ2-3, with unresolved D. The CDR3 DNA reads TGTGCCAGCAGGGGAAGATGGAGCACAGATACGCAGTATTTT. It yields the protein CASRGRWSTDTQYF.